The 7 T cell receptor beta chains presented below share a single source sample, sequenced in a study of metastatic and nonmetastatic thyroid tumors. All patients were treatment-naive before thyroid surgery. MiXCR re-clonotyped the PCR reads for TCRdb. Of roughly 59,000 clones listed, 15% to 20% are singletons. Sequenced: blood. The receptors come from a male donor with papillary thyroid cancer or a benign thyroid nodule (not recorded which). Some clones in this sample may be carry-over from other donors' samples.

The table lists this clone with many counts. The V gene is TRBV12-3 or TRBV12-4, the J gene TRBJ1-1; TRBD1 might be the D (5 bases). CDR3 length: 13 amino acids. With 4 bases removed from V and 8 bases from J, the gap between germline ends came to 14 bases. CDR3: CASSSSVPGEAFF. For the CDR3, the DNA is TGTGCCAGCAGTTCCTCGGTACCAGGGGAAGCTTTCTTT.

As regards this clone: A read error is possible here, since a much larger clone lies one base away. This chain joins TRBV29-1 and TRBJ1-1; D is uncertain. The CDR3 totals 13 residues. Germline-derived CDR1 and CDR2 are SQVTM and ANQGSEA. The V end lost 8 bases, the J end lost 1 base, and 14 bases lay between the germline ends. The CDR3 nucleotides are TGCAGCTTTGGGGTTAGCCGGAACACTGAAGCTTTCTTT. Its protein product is CSFGVSRNTEAFF.

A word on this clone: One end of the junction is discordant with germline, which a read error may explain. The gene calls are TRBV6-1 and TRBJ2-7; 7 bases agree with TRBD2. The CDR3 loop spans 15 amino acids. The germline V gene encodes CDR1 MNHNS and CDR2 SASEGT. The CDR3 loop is CASSQGGTGGYEHYF. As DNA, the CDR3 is TGTGCCAGCAGTCAAGGTGGGACGGGAGGTTACGAGCATTACTTC.

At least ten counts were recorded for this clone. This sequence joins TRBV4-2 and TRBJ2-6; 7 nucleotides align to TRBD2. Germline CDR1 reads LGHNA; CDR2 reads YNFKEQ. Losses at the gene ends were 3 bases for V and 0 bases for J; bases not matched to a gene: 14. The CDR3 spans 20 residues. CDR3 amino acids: CASSHLGGGLPHSGANVLTF. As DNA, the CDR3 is TGTGCCAGCAGCCATCTGGGGGGGGGTCTACCCCACTCTGGGGCCAACGTCCTGACTTTC.

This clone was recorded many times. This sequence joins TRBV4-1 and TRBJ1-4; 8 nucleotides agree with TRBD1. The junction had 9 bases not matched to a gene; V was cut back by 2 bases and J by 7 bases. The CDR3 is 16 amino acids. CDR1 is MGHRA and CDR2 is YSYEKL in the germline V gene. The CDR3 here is CASSQPTGALGEKLFF. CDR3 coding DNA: TGCGCCAGCAGCCAACCGACAGGGGCGCTTGGTGAAAAACTGTTTTTT.

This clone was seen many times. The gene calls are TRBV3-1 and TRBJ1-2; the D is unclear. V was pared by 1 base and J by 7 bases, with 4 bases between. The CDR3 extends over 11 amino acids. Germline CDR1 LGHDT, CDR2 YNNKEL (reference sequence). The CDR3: CASSQAGGYTF. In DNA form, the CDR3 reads TGTGCCAGCAGCCAAGCTGGTGGCTACACCTTC.

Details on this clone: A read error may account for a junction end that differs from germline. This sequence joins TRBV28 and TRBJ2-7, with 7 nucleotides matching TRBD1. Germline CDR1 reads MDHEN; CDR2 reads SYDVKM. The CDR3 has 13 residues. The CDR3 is CASSSGQVYEQYF. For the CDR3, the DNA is TGTGCCAGTAGTTCCGGACAGGTGTACGAGCAGTACTTC.